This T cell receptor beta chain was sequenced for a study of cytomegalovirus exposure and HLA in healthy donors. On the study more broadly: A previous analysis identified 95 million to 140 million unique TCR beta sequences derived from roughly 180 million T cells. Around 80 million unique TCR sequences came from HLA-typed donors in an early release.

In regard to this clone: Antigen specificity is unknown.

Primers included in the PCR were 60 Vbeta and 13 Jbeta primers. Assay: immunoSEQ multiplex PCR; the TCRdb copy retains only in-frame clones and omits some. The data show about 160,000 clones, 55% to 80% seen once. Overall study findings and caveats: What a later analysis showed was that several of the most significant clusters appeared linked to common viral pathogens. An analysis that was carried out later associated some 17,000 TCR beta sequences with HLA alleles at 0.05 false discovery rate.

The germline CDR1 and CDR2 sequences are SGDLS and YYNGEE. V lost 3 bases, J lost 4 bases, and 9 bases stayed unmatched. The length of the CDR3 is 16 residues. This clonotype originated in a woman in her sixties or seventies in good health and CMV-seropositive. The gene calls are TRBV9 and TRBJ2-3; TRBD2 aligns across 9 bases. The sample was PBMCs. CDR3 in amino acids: CASSGPVAGAPDTQYF. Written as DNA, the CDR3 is TGTGCCAGCAGCGGTCCTGTAGCGGGAGCCCCAGATACGCAGTATTTT.